Detailed here is one T cell receptor (beta chain). At one end, the junction sequence differs from germline, possibly due to a read error. Cells sorted as Tregs were CD4+, CD25+ and CD127-/low. The length of the CDR3 is 13 residues. Semi-nested PCR with Nested Universal Primer A followed constant-region reverse priming of full-length variable regions. From the 5' RACE reads, TCRdb called clonotypes with MiXCR, one entry per CDR3 protein. The sample has 35,000 to 45,000 distinct CDR3 sequences; roughly 20% are singletons. The sample comprised Tregs sorted from a lymph node. The sequence was collected from a female donor with breast cancer. The chain is built from TRBV12-3 or TRBV12-4 and TRBJ2-1, with D possibly TRBD1 on 7 matching bases. The CDR3 sequence is CGSSPMQGGTKVF. In DNA, the CDR3 is TGTGGCAGCAGTCCCATGCAGGGGGGTACGAAGGTCTTC.